What follows are 20 T cell receptor beta chains derived from one specimen sequenced in a study of blood T cells in healthy people across ages. The second PCR ran roughly 6 to 11 cycles with a sample-barcoded 5' primer and J-beta primers. TCRdb re-called the 5' RACE reads with MiXCR, one entry per CDR3 protein. The data contain about 570,000 distinct CDR3 sequences, about 26% of them singletons. These same records also appear under a second study, on T cells of mothers and their children.

Sequencing was performed on blood. Every receptor here comes from a boy under 10 years old in good health.

V and J are TRBV9 and TRBJ2-7; D might be TRBD2 (6 bases). Trimming shortened V by 2 bases and J by 2 bases, and 23 bases separated the two germline ends. The CDR3 is 18 residues long. CDR1 and CDR2 (germline): SGDLS, YYNGEE. Here the CDR3 reads CASSVGDGPGLAPYEQYF. In DNA form, the CDR3 reads TGTGCCAGCAGCGTCGGGGATGGTCCGGGACTGGCCCCCTACGAGCAGTACTTC.

The chain combines TRBV20-1 with TRBJ2-3; no firm D call. The CDR3 sequence is 12 residues long. In germline, CDR1 is DFQATT, CDR2 SNEGSKA (reference sequence). V dropped 3 bases and J dropped 2 bases, with 6 bases sitting between them. CDR3 sequence (DNA): TGCAGTGCTAGCAGATACACAGATACGCAGTATTTT. Translating it yields CSASRYTDTQYF.

CDR3 in amino acids: CASSLSSGRHETQYF. In DNA form, the CDR3 reads TGTGCCAGCAGCTTATCCAGCGGGAGGCATGAGACCCAGTACTTC. The rearrangement uses TRBV7-4 and TRBJ2-5; TRBD2 matches 9 bases. Trimming took 2 bases from V and 5 from J; bases not matched to a gene: 6. The germline V gene has CDR1 SGHVT and CDR2 SQSDAQ. This CDR3 has 15 amino acids.

The table lists this clonotype with a few counts. This chain joins TRBV5-1 and TRBJ2-2, with D possibly matching TRBD1 (6 bases). Per the germline V gene, CDR1 is SGHRS and CDR2 is YFSETQ. The CDR3 consists of 13 residues. V was cut by 6 bases and J by 1 base, with 7 bases left in between. As DNA, the CDR3 is TGCGCCAGCATGGGACAGAACACCGGGGAGCTGTTTTTT. It yields the protein CASMGQNTGELFF.

This clonotype was found a few times. The chain employs TRBV20-1 and TRBJ2-1; the match to TRBD2 covers 10 bases. Trimming at V came to 6 bases and at J to 7 bases, leaving 9 bases not matched to a gene. The CDR3 is made up of 14 amino acids. Germline V gives CDR1 DFQATT, CDR2 SNEGSKA (reference sequence). The CDR3 DNA sequence: TGCAGTGCCATGAGCGGGAGGGCCGGAAATGAGCAGTTCTTC. Amino acids: CSAMSGRAGNEQFF.

This clonotype was detected a few times. This chain uses TRBV7-9 with TRBJ2-3; 9 bases match TRBD2. Trimming cost V 5 bases and J 0 bases; bases outside gene matches: 3. The germline V gene encodes CDR1 SEHNR and CDR2 FQNEAQ (reference sequence). The CDR3 contains 15 residues. CDR3 in DNA: TGTGCCAGCAGCCATAGCGGGGGCAGCACAGATACGCAGTATTTT. It is translated as CASSHSGGSTDTQYF.

This clonotype was counted only a few times. The chain uses TRBV29-1 and TRBJ2-7, with unresolved D. The CDR3 totals 12 residues. Trimming took 8 bases from V and 2 from J, leaving 13 bases between them. Germline CDR1 reads SQVTM; CDR2 reads ANQGSEA. The CDR3 DNA follows: TGCAGCATAATGGCTTCCACCTACGAGCAGTACTTC. It codes for CSIMASTYEQYF.

In its sample, this clonotype was seen a few times. It may be a read error: a sequence one base away is much more abundant. The V call is TRBV5-1, the J call TRBJ2-5; a weak D match, TRBD2 (5 bases). From germline, CDR1 is SGHRS and CDR2 YFSETQ. The CDR3 extends over 11 amino acids. CDR3 amino acids: CAGSARDHVFF. The DNA for the CDR3 is TGCGCCGGCAGCGCGAGGGATCACGTGTTCTTC.

CDR3 DNA: TGCAGTGCCCGGGGCCACCCCATCGGAGAAAACACTGAAGCTTTCTTT. Amino acid sequence: CSARGHPIGENTEAFF. The J gene is TRBJ1-1, the V gene TRBV20-1; tentatively, D is TRBD1 (5 bases). CDR3 size: 16 residues. Germline-derived CDR1 and CDR2 are DFQATT and SNEGSKA (reference sequence). With 6 bases removed from V and 2 bases from J, the gap between germline ends came to 22 bases.

This clonotype has only a few counts. This chain joins TRBV15 and TRBJ1-3; 8 bases are a match to TRBD1. From germline, CDR1 is LNHNV and CDR2 YYDKDF (reference sequence). Trimming removed 4 bases from V and 5 bases from J; junction bases left unmatched: 1. This CDR3 region has 13 residues. DNA of the CDR3: TGTGCCACCAGCACAGGGGGCCGAAACACCATATATTTT. Its protein product is CATSTGGRNTIYF.

This clonotype was counted once. The chain combines TRBV18 with TRBJ2-7; D is perhaps TRBD1 (6 bases). The CDR3 is made up of 14 amino acids. CDR1 KGHSH and CDR2 LQKENI come from the germline V gene. V was clipped by 3 bases and J by 5 bases, with 14 bases between them. The CDR3 sequence is CASSPFMDSDEQYF. CDR3 in DNA: TGTGCCAGCTCACCCTTTATGGACAGTGACGAGCAGTACTTC.

A few counts support this clonotype. The J gene is TRBJ2-2, the V gene TRBV29-1, with D possibly being TRBD2 (5 bases). Trimming removed 4 bases from V and 2 bases from J, with 17 bases in between. Looked up from germline, CDR1 is SQVTM and CDR2 is ANQGSEA. The CDR3 has 16 residues. The DNA for the CDR3 is TGCAGCGTTGTGCCACTAGACCCACTAAACACCGGGGAGCTGTTTTTT. Amino acid sequence: CSVVPLDPLNTGELFF.

This clonotype has just a few counts. The V gene is TRBV29-1, the J gene TRBJ2-1; no clear D gene. The CDR3 covers 14 residues. The V and J ends lost 7 bases and 0 bases respectively, with 13 bases between them. Per the germline V gene, CDR1 is SQVTM and CDR2 is ANQGSEA. This chain's CDR3 is CSGILYNSYNEQFF. CDR3 DNA sequence: TGCAGCGGAATTCTATACAACTCCTACAATGAGCAGTTCTTC.

This clonotype was seen ten or more times. The rearrangement uses TRBV5-1 and TRBJ2-6; D unresolved. The CDR3 has 13 amino acids. Germline V gene lookup returns CDR1 SGHRS and CDR2 YFSETQ. Trimming cost V 4 bases and J 4 bases, with 6 bases left between them. The CDR3 sequence is CASSPGGANVLTF. The DNA for the CDR3 is TGCGCCAGCAGCCCTGGGGGGGCCAACGTCCTGACTTTC.

J is TRBJ2-5 and V is TRBV6-2 or TRBV6-3; D is possibly TRBD2 (5 bases). Trimming took off 6 bases at V and 1 base at J, with 15 bases between the two ends. CDR1 and CDR2 from the germline V gene are MNHEY and SVGEGT. CDR3 length: 15 residues. DNA for the CDR3: TGTGCCAGCAGCCCACCGGGATGGGCCCAAGAGACCCAGTACTTC. Translated: CASSPPGWAQETQYF.

The CDR3 spells CASSSGTIISYEQYF. The CDR3, as DNA: TGTGCCAGCAGCTCCGGGACTATCATATCCTACGAGCAGTACTTC. The chain couples TRBV7-2 to TRBJ2-5; 7 bases line up with TRBD2. The better agreement between TRBJ2-7 and the DNA end casts doubt on the J call. The CDR3 is 15 amino acids. Germline CDR1 reads SGHTA; CDR2 reads FQGNSA.

The chain combines TRBV7-2 with TRBJ2-5; the match to TRBD2 covers 10 bases. Trimming removed 8 bases from V and 1 base from J; junction bases left unmatched: 7. This CDR3 contains 15 residues. The germline V gene has CDR1 SGHTA and CDR2 FQGNSA. CDR3 region: CASGLAGGPQETQYF. The CDR3 DNA sequence: TGTGCCAGCGGGTTAGCGGGGGGCCCCCAAGAGACCCAGTACTTC.

The genes are TRBV30 and TRBJ1-3, with no clear D. Looked up from germline, CDR1 is GTSNPN and CDR2 is SVGIG (reference sequence). V was pared by 0 bases and J by 0 bases, with 9 bases between. The CDR3 spans 15 residues. CDR3 region: CAWSVLGISGNTIYF. CDR3 DNA: TGTGCCTGGAGTGTACTAGGAATCTCTGGAAACACCATATATTTT.

With regard to this clonotype: Being one base from a much bigger clone, this may be a read error. The chain has TRBV24-1 and TRBJ1-2; D gene unclear. The CDR3 is 10 amino acids. CDR1 and CDR2 (germline): KGHDR, SFDVKD. The CDR3 spells CATSDYGYIF. The CDR3 DNA reads TGTGCCACCAGTGACTATGGCTACATCTTC.

This clonotype was picked up a small number of times. The chain combines TRBV20-1 with TRBJ2-2; D is perhaps TRBD1 (6 bases). Germline V CDR1 and CDR2: DFQATT, SNEGSKA (reference sequence). V was shortened by 6 bases and J by 0 bases, with 11 bases between the two germline ends. The CDR3 contains 14 residues. CDR3 residues: CSAPGQSNTGELFF. The CDR3 DNA follows: TGCAGTGCGCCGGGACAATCGAACACCGGGGAGCTGTTTTTT.